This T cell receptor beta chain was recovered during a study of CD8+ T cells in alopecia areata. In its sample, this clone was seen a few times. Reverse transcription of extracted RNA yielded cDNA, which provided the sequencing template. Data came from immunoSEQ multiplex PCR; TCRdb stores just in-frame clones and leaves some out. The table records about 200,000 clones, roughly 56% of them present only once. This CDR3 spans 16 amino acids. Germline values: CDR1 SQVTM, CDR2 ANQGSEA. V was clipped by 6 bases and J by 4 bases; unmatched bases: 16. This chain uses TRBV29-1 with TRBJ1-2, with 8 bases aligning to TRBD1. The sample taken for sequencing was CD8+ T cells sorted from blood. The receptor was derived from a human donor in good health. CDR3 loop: CSVVEVRTGYGYGYTF. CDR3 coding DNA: TGCAGCGTCGTGGAGGTGCGGACAGGGTACGGCTATGGCTACACCTTC.